This is a list of T cell receptor beta chains from one sample in a study of low-dose radiotherapy and immunotherapy resistance in tumors. TCRdb redid the calling of the reads with MiXCR, one entry per CDR3 protein. Of about 39,000 distinct CDR3 sequences in the sample, roughly 20% were seen once. Source: PBMCs, taken after low-dose radiotherapy plus immunotherapy. These receptors were collected from a female donor with ovarian cancer. Both conserved end residues are part of each CDR3. A D gene is named only where the DNA matches it firmly. Clone size is shown for a subset of rows, as once, few, many or a class of expanded clone.

V	D	J	size	DNA	CDR3
TRBV27	.	TRBJ2-7	many	TGTGCCAGCAGTTCCACAGGCGACTACGAGCAGTACTTC	CASSSTGDYEQYF
TRBV28	.	TRBJ1-1	many	TGTGCCAGCAGTTTATTCAAGGGGAACACTGAAGCTTTCTTT	CASSLFKGNTEAFF
TRBV23-1	.	TRBJ2-7	many	TGCGCCAGCAGTCACCGATACGAGCAGTACTTC	CASSHRYEQYF
TRBV28	.	TRBJ2-7	.	TGTGCCAGCAATCCGGAGGGTTGGCAGGCTCCTACGTCCCAGTACTTC	CASNPEGWQAPTSQYF
TRBV5-1	TRBD2	TRBJ2-3	once	TGCGCCAGCAGCCGAGCGGGAGGGGGCACAGATACGCAGTATTTT	CASSRAGGGTDTQYF
TRBV7-3	.	TRBJ2-1	many	TGTGCCAGCAGCTTAAGGGGGCTGGGCGGTGAGCAGTTCTTC	CASSLRGLGGEQFF
TRBV20-1	.	TRBJ1-2	medium-sized	TGCAGTGCTAGGGGGGGCCCCGAAGGCTACACCTTC	CSARGGPEGYTF
TRBV12-3/TRBV12-4	TRBD2	TRBJ2-5	many	TGTGCCAGCAGTTCATGGACTAGCGGCCAAGAGACCCAGTACTTC	CASSSWTSGQETQYF
TRBV11-2	.	TRBJ2-2	many	TGTGCCAGCAGCTATCCCCGGGACGGCGGACGGAACACCGGGGAGCTGTTTTTT	CASSYPRDGGRNTGELFF
TRBV5-6	.	TRBJ1-6	many	TGTGCCAGCAGCTTACTGGGGGGTAATTCACCCCTCCACTTT	CASSLLGGNSPLHF
TRBV19	TRBD1	TRBJ1-2	many	TGTGCCAGTAGCAAGAAGACAGGGTCACGATACTATGGCTACACCTTC	CASSKKTGSRYYGYTF
TRBV7-8	TRBD1	TRBJ1-4	many	TGTGCCAGCGGGGACAGGCTTAATGAAAAACTGTTTTTT	CASGDRLNEKLFF
TRBV5-4	.	TRBJ2-5	many	TGTGCCAGCATCTTGGCCCCCCCCGAGACCCAGTACTTC	CASILAPPETQYF
TRBV29-1	TRBD1	TRBJ2-7	few	TGCAGCGTTCTACAGGGGGCCTACGAGCAGTACTTC	CSVLQGAYEQYF
TRBV7-6	.	TRBJ2-1	.	TGTGCCAGCAGCTTAGGGGTAGTGGGGACCTCATTCAATGAGCAGTTCTTC	CASSLGVVGTSFNEQFF
TRBV7-2	.	TRBJ1-1	.	TGTGCCAGCAGCCACGACCGAGACACTGAAGCTTTCTTT	CASSHDRDTEAFF
TRBV18	.	TRBJ2-3	few	TGTGCCAGCTCACCCGACAGACGCACAGATACGCAGTATTTT	CASSPDRRTDTQYF
TRBV20-1	TRBD1	TRBJ1-2	many	TGCAGTGCTAGTAGCTCGATGTTGTCAACGGGACAGGGGGCGAGAGGCTACACCTTC	CSASSSMLSTGQGARGYTF
TRBV2	.	TRBJ2-7	few	TGTTCCAGCAATTCCCGGGTTAGCTCCTACGAGCAGTACTTC	CSSNSRVSSYEQYF
TRBV5-3	.	TRBJ2-1	many	TGTGCCAGCAGCACCCCGGGACAGGGGACTAGCGGACCCTACAATGAGCAGTTCTTC	CASSTPGQGTSGPYNEQFF
TRBV20-1	.	TRBJ2-3	few	TGCAGTGCGACCACCGGGCCCACAGATACGCAGTATTTT	CSATTGPTDTQYF
TRBV9	.	TRBJ1-5	many	TGTGCCAGCAGCGTACATGGCAATCAGCCCCAGCATTTT	CASSVHGNQPQHF
TRBV2	.	TRBJ2-3	many	TGTGCCAGCGCGCCGGCGGAGGAAGATACGCAGTATTTT	CASAPAEEDTQYF
TRBV20-1	TRBD1	TRBJ2-1	many	TGCAGTGCTGTACGGGACAGCTACAATGAGCAGTTCTTC	CSAVRDSYNEQFF
TRBV12-3/TRBV12-4	.	TRBJ2-5	many	TGTGCCAGCAGTCCCTACCTCAGTCATTTGGAGACCCAGTACTTC	CASSPYLSHLETQYF
TRBV6-1	TRBD2	TRBJ2-7	many	TGTGCCAGCAGTGACCCGGGGGGGGCAAGCTACGAGCAGTACTTC	CASSDPGGASYEQYF
TRBV9	.	TRBJ2-1	.	.	CASTNQTALYFCATSDSPWEQFF
TRBV18	TRBD1	TRBJ2-7	many	TGTGCCAGCTCCTCGGGACAGGAAAGCTACGAGCAGTACTTC	CASSSGQESYEQYF
TRBV29-1	TRBD2	TRBJ2-3	many	TGCAGCGTTGAGGTACTAGCGGGGGTCACAGATACGCAGTATTTT	CSVEVLAGVTDTQYF
TRBV2	.	TRBJ2-5	many	TGTGCCAGCAGTGGTGGCTCCCGGGAGACCCAGTACTTC	CASSGGSRETQYF
TRBV28	TRBD1	TRBJ1-4	many	TGTGCCAGCAGCGACGACGCCGGGACAGCGAGCGAAAAACTGTTTTTT	CASSDDAGTASEKLFF
TRBV9	.	TRBJ2-3	many	TGTGCCAGCAGCGTGAGGTCGACAGATACGCAGTATTTT	CASSVRSTDTQYF
TRBV30	TRBD2	TRBJ2-5	many	TGTGCCTGGAGTGTCATAGCGGGGGGGATCCAAGAGACCCAGTACTTC	CAWSVIAGGIQETQYF
TRBV20-1	TRBD2	TRBJ2-3	medium-sized	TGCAGTGCTCAGAAAGCGGGAGGGATAGGGGCAGATACGCAGTATTTT	CSAQKAGGIGADTQYF
TRBV5-1	.	TRBJ2-1	many	TGCGCCAGCAGTGAGTTATCTGGATACAATGAGCAGTTCTTC	CASSELSGYNEQFF